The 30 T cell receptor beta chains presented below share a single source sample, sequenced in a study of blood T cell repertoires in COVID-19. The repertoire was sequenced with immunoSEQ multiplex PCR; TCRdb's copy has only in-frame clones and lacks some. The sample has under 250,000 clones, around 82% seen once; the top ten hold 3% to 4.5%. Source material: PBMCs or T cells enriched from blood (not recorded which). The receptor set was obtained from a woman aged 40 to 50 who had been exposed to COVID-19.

This chain's CDR3 is CASSQDSTGNVYNEQFF. The CDR3 nucleotides read TGTGCCAGCAGCCAAGATTCGACGGGGAACGTCTACAATGAGCAGTTCTTC. The chain couples TRBV3-1 (or the pseudogene TRBV3-2) to TRBJ2-1; TRBD2 is a possible D gene (5 bases). From germline, CDR1 is LGHDT and CDR2 YNNKEL (reference sequence). This CDR3 contains 17 residues. V was pared by 0 bases and J by 3 bases, with 15 bases between.

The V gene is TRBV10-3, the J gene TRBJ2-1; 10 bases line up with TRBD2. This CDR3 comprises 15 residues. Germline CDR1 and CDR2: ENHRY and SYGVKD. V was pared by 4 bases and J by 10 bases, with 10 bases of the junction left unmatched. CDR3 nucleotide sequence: TGTGCCATCAGTGGTTTTGGACTAGCGGCCCAGGAGCAGTTCTTC. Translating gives CAISGFGLAAQEQFF.

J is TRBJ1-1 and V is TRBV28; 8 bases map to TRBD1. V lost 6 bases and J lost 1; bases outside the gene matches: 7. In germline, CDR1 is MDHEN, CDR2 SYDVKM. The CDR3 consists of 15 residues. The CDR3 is CASRPRDRPNTEAFF. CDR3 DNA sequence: TGTGCCAGCAGACCCCGGGACAGGCCGAACACTGAAGCTTTCTTT.

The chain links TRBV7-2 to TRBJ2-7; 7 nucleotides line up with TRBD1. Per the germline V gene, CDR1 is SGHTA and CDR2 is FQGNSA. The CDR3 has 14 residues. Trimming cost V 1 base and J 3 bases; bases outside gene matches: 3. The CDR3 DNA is TGTGCCAGCAGCTTAGGACAGGGAAACTACGAGCAGTACTTC. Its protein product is CASSLGQGNYEQYF.

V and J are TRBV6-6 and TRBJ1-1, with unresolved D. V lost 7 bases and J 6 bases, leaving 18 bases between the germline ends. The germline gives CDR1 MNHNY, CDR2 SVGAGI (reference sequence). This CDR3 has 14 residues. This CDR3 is CASNYDLPRPEAFF. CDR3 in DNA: TGTGCCAGCAACTACGACCTTCCTAGGCCTGAAGCTTTCTTT.

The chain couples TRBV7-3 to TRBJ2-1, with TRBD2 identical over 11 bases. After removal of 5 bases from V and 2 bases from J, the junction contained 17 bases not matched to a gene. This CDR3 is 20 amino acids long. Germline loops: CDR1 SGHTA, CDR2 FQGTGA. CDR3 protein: CASSPLGLAGPAGTYNEQFF. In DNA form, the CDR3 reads TGTGCCAGCAGCCCCCTCGGACTAGCGGGCCCGGCCGGGACCTACAATGAGCAGTTCTTC.

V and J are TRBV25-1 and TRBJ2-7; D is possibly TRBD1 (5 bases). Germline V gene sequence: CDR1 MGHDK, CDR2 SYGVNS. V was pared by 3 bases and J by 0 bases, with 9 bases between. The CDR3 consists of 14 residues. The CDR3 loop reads CASSDDSSSYEQYF. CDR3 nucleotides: TGTGCCAGCAGTGACGACAGTTCCTCCTACGAGCAGTACTTC.

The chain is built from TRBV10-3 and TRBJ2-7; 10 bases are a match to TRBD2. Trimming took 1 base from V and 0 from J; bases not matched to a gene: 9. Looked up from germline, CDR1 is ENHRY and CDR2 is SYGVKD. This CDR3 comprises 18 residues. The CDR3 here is CAISEFEGLAATSYEQYF. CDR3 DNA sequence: TGTGCCATCAGTGAGTTTGAAGGACTAGCGGCCACCTCCTACGAGCAGTACTTC.

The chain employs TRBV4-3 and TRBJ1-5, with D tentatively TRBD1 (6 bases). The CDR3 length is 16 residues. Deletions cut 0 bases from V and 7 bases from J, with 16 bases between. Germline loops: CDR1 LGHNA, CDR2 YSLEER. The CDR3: CASSQDLWKGVQPQHF. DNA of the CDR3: TGCGCCAGCAGCCAAGACCTCTGGAAGGGGGTGCAGCCCCAGCATTTT.

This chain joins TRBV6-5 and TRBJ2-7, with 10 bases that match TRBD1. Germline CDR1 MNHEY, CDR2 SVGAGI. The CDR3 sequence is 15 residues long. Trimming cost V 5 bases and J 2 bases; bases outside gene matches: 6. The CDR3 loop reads CASSPQGTGAYEQYF. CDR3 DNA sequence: TGTGCCAGCAGTCCCCAGGGGACAGGGGCCTACGAGCAGTACTTC.

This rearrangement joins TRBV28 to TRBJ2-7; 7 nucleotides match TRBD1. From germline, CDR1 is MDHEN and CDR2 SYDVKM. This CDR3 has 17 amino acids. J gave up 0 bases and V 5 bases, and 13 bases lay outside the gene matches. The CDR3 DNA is TGTGCCAGCAGTACTCGGGACAGTTGGACAAGCTCCTACGAGCAGTACTTC. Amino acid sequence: CASSTRDSWTSSYEQYF.

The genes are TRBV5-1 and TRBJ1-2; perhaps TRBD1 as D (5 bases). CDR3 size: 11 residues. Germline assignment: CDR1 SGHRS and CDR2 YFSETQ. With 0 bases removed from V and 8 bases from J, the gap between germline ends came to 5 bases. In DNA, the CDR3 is TGCGCCAGCAGCTTGGAGGGGGGCTACACCTTC. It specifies CASSLEGGYTF.

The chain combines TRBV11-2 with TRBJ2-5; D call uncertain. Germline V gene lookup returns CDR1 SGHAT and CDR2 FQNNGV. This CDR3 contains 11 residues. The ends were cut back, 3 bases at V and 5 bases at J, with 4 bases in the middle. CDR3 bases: TGTGCCAGCAGCTTGCGGGAGACCCAGTACTTC. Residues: CASSLRETQYF.

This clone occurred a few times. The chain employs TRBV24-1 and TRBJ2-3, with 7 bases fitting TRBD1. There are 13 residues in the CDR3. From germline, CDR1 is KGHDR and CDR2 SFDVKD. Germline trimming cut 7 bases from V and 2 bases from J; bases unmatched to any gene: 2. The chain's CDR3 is CATRGTATDTQYF. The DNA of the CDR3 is TGTGCCACCAGAGGGACAGCCACAGATACGCAGTATTTT.

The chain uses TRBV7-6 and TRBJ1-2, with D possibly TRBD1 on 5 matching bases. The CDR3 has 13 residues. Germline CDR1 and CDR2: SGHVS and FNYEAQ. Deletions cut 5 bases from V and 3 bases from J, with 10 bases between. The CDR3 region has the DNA TGTGCCAGCAGCGCCCAACAGGACTATGGCTACACCTTC. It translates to CASSAQQDYGYTF.

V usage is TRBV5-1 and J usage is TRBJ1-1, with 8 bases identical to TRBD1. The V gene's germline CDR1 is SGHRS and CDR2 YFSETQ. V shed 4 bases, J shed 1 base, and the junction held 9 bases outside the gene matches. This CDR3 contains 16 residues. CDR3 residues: CASSPAGDRWNTEAFF. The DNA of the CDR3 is TGCGCCAGCAGCCCTGCCGGGGACAGGTGGAACACTGAAGCTTTCTTT.

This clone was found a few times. CDR3 sequence: CASSQDGTAYGYTF. CDR3 DNA: TGCGCCAGCAGCCAAGACGGGACAGCGTATGGCTACACCTTC. The rearrangement links TRBV4-3 to TRBJ1-2; 7 bases line up with TRBD1. Germline assignment: CDR1 LGHNA and CDR2 YSLEER. The CDR3 totals 14 residues. V lost 0 bases, J lost 5 bases, and 3 bases stayed unmatched.

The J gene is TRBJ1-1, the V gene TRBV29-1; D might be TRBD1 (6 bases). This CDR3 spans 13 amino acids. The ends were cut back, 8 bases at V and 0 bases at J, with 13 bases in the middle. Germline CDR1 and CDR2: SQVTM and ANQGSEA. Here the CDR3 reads CSTEGQMNTEAFF. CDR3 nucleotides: TGCAGCACGGAAGGACAGATGAACACTGAAGCTTTCTTT. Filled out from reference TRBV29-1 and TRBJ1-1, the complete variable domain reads SAVISQKPSRDICQRGTSLTIQCQVDSQVTMMFWYRQQPGQSLTLIATANQGSEATYESGFVIDKFPISRPNLTFSTLTVSNMSPEDSSIYLCSTEGQMNTEAFFGQGTRLTVV.

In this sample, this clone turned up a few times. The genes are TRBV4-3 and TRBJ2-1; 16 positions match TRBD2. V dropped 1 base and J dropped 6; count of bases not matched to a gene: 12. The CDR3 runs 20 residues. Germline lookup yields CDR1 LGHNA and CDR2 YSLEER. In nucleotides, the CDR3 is TGCGCCAGCAGCCAAGTTCTTACAGAGGGACTAGCGGGGGGGCTCAATGAGCAGTTCTTC. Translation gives CASSQVLTEGLAGGLNEQFF.

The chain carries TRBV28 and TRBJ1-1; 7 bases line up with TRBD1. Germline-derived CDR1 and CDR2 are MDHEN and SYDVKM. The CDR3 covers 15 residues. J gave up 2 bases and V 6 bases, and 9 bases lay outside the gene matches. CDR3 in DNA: TGTGCCAGCAGACACCGGACAGGACTTAACACTGAAGCTTTCTTT. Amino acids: CASRHRTGLNTEAFF.

The DNA for the CDR3 is TGTGCCAGCAGGGTGGCGGTCAACACCGGGGAGCTGTTTTTT. Encoded protein: CASRVAVNTGELFF. The chain employs TRBV5-6 and TRBJ2-2; D unresolved. The CDR3 contains 14 residues. With 5 bases removed from V and 2 bases from J, the gap between germline ends came to 10 bases. CDR1 and CDR2 from the germline V gene are SGHDT and YYEEEE.

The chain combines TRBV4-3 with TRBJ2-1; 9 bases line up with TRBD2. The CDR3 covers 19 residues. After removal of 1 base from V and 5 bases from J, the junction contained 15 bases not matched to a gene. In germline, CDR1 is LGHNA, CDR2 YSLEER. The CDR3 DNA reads TGCGCCAGCAGCCAAGCCCCTTGGAGCGGGGGGACGACCAACAATGAGCAGTTCTTC. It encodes CASSQAPWSGGTTNNEQFF.

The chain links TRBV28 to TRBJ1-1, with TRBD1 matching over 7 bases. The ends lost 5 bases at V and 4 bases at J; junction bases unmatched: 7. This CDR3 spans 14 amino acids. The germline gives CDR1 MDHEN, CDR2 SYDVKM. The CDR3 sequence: CASSATGRRTEAFF. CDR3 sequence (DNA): TGTGCCAGCAGTGCGACAGGGCGGCGCACTGAAGCTTTCTTT.

The CDR3 nucleotides are TGTGCCAGCAGCTACCCGACAGGGGACAATGAGCAGTTCTTC. This codes for CASSYPTGDNEQFF. This chain connects TRBV11-2 to TRBJ2-1; 8 bases match TRBD1. The germline V gene has CDR1 SGHAT and CDR2 FQNNGV. CDR3 length: 14 amino acids. V lost 4 bases to trimming and J lost 5 bases; unmatched junction nucleotides: 4.

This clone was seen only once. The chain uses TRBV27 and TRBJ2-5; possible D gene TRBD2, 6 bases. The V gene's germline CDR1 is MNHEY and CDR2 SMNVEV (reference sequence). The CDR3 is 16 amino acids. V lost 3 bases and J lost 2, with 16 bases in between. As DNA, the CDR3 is TGTGCCAGCAGTTTCTATCCCCCGGGAGTACAAGAGACCCAGTACTTC. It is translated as CASSFYPPGVQETQYF.

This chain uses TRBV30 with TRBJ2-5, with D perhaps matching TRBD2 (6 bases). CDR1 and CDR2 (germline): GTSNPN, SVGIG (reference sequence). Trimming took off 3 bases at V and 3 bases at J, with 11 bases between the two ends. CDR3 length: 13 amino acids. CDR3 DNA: TGTGCCTGGAGCGGTGGAGGGGAAGAGACCCAGTACTTC. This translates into CAWSGGGEETQYF.

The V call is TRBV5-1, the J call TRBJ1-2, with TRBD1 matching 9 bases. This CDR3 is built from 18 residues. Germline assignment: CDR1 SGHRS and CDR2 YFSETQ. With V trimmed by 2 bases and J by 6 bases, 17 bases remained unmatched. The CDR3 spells CASSFLGTGTPGEDGYTF. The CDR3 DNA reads TGCGCCAGCAGCTTCTTAGGGACAGGGACCCCCGGAGAGGATGGCTACACCTTC.

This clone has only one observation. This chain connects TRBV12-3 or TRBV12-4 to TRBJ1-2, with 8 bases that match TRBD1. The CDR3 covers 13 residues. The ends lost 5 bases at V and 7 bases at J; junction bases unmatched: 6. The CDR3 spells CASSQFRGLGYTF. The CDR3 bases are TGTGCCAGCAGTCAATTCAGGGGGCTTGGCTACACCTTC.

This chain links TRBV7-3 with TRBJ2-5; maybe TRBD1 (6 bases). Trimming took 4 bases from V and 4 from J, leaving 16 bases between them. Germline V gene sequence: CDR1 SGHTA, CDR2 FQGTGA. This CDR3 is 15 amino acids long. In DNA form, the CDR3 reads TGTGCCAGCAGCTCAGGGGATAAGTCAGGAGAGACCCAGTACTTC. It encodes CASSSGDKSGETQYF.

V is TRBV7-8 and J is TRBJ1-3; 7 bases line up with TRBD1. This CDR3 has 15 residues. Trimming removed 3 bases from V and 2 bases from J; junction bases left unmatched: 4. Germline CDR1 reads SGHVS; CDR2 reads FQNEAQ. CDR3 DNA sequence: TGTGCCAGCAGCTTCCTACAGGGGACTGGAAACACCATATATTTT. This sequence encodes CASSFLQGTGNTIYF.